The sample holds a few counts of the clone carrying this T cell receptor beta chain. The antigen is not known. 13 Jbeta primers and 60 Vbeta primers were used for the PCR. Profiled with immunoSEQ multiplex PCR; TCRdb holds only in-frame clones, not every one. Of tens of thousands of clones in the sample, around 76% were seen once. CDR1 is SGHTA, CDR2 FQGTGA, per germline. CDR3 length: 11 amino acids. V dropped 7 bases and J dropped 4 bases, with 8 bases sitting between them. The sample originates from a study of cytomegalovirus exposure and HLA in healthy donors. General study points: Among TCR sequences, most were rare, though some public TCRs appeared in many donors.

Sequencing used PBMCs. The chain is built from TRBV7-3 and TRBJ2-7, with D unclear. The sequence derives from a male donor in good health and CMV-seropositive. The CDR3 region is CASTYSYEQYF. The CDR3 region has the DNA TGTGCCAGCACCTACAGTTACGAGCAGTACTTC.